This TCR beta chain appears in the sequencing data of a study of blood T cell repertoires in COVID-19. Study in general: Samples representing acute and convalescent COVID-19 were sourced from the United States, Italy and Spain.

The germline V gene has CDR1 SGHTA and CDR2 FQGNSA. With 1 base removed from V and 0 bases from J, the gap between germline ends came to 9 bases. This CDR3 comprises 15 residues. The assay was immunoSEQ multiplex PCR, and TCRdb's table has in-frame clones only and misses some. The table lists over 200,000 clones, roughly 86% of them singletons. This sequence originates from a human donor in a cohort sampled during active COVID-19. Source material: peripheral blood. V usage is TRBV7-2 and J usage is TRBJ2-5; maybe TRBD1 (5 bases). CDR3: CASSLGDSYQETQYF. DNA for the CDR3: TGTGCCAGCAGCTTAGGAGACAGCTACCAAGAGACCCAGTACTTC.